A selection of T cell receptor beta chains follows, all from one sample in a study of T cell changes during pregnancy in multiple sclerosis. Profiling relied on immunoSEQ multiplex PCR, and the TCRdb table lists in-frame clones only, not all of them. The sample has around 64,000 clones; about nine tenths are singletons. The sample here was CD4+ T cells from peripheral blood mononuclear cells, taken after pregnancy. Receptor source: a female donor with multiple sclerosis, enrolled in a pregnancy study. The CDR3 runs from the conserved cysteine through the conserved F or W. D genes are given only for firm matches. The size entry is marked missing in some rows and otherwise reads once, few, many or a size class.

TRBV27,-,13,-,TRBJ2-5,TGTGCCAGCAGGGGGAGCGGGCCCGAGACCCAGTACTTC,CASRGSGPETQYF
TRBV7-9,TRBD2,15,-,TRBJ2-7,TGTGCCAGCAGCTTCGGGCTAGCGGGACCCTACGAGCAGTACTTC,CASSFGLAGPYEQYF
TRBV19,TRBD2,14,-,TRBJ2-1,TGTGCCAGTAAGGTTTTAGCGGGAGAGTTTGAGCAGTTCTTC,CASKVLAGEFEQFF
TRBV15,-,15,-,TRBJ1-1,TGTGCCACCAGCGGTAGGCTAGGGGCGAGAACTGAAGCTTTCTTT,CATSGRLGARTEAFF
TRBV7-9,TRBD1,16,few,TRBJ1-2,TGTGCCAGCAGCTTAGATCATCGGGACAGGGACGGTGGCTACACCTTC,CASSLDHRDRDGGYTF
TRBV5-1,-,15,once,TRBJ1-1,TGCGCCAGCCGGCGATCGAGCGGAGTAGAGACTGAAGCTTTCTTT,CASRRSSGVETEAFF
TRBV18,-,16,-,TRBJ2-3,TGTGCCAGCTCACCAACCTCGGGGGTTCGATCAGATACGCAGTATTTT,CASSPTSGVRSDTQYF
TRBV25-1,TRBD2,16,-,TRBJ2-6,TGTGCCAGCAGTGAATGGGGGGGTACCGGGGCCAACGTCCTGACTTTC,CASSEWGGTGANVLTF
TRBV7-3,TRBD2,15,-,TRBJ2-1,TGTGCCAGCGGCTCGGGACTAGCGGGAGGTAGTGAGCAGTTCTTC,CASGSGLAGGSEQFF
TRBV5-4,-,13,-,TRBJ2-3,TGTGCCAGCAGCTTGGGACATACAGATACGCAGTATTTT,CASSLGHTDTQYF
TRBV11-2,TRBD1,14,few,TRBJ2-7,TGTGCCAGCAGCTTTACAGGGGCGTCCTACGAGCAGTACTTC,CASSFTGASYEQYF
TRBV6-5,TRBD2,15,few,TRBJ2-7,TGTGCCAGCAGCCGCTCGACTAGCGGGAGTTACGAGCAGTACTTC,CASSRSTSGSYEQYF
TRBV7-2,-,15,-,TRBJ2-1,TGTGCCAGCAGCTTCATCCGACTACCCTACAATGAGCAGTTCTTC,CASSFIRLPYNEQFF
TRBV7-8,TRBD2,16,-,TRBJ2-1,TGTGCCAGCAGCCATTATAGCGGGGGGGCCGGGAATGAGCAGTTCTTC,CASSHYSGGAGNEQFF
TRBV30,TRBD1,15,-,TRBJ2-7,TGTGCCTGGAGGGTTAGGAGAGTAGGGGGCTCCGAGCAGTACTTC,CAWRVRRVGGSEQYF
TRBV27,TRBD2,19,-,TRBJ2-1,TGTGCCAGCAGTTTATCGAAGGGTGGACTAGCGGGATTATACAATGAGCAGTTCTTC,CASSLSKGGLAGLYNEQFF
TRBV19,-,15,-,TRBJ1-1,TGTGCCAGTAGTCTGGGCCCGACGGGGAGCACTGAAGCTTTCTTT,CASSLGPTGSTEAFF
TRBV19,TRBD1,16,-,TRBJ2-2,TGTGCCAGTAGTATTGGGCAGGGGGCGGGCACCGGGGAGCTGTTTTTT,CASSIGQGAGTGELFF
TRBV19,TRBD1,16,-,TRBJ1-1,TGTGCCAGTAGTATTCAGACAGGGGGCGCGAACACTGAAGCTTTCTTT,CASSIQTGGANTEAFF
TRBV5-6,-,15,-,TRBJ1-1,TGTGCCAGCAGCTTGGGGGGCCAGGCTTGGACTGAAGCTTTCTTT,CASSLGGQAWTEAFF
TRBV11-2,-,12,-,TRBJ1-2,TGTGCCAGCAGCGCCCGACAGTATGGCTACACCTTC,CASSARQYGYTF
TRBV10-2,-,11,-,TRBJ2-2,TGCGCCAGCAGACAAGCCGGGGAGCTGTTTTTT,CASRQAGELFF
TRBV2,-,17,once,TRBJ2-7,TGTGCCAGCAGGGAGGCGGCGGGACGCGTGGAGTCCTACGAGCAGTACTTC,CASREAAGRVESYEQYF
TRBV5-6,TRBD1,16,-,TRBJ1-1,TGTGCCAGCAGCTCAATTAGACAGGGCAGGAACACTGAAGCTTTCTTT,CASSSIRQGRNTEAFF
TRBV7-2,TRBD1,15,-,TRBJ2-5,TGTGCCAGCAGCCGAAAGACAGGGGACGGGGAGACCCAGTACTTC,CASSRKTGDGETQYF